Listed below are T cell receptor beta chains from one sample, sequenced in a study of T cells in Graves' hyperthyroidism and ophthalmopathy. MiXCR, run by TCRdb on the multiplex PCR reads, gives a single entry per CDR3 protein. The sample lists 530,000 or so distinct CDR3 sequences, about half occurring once. Material: peripheral blood or thyroid tissue (not recorded which). These receptors all stem from a woman aged 18-35 years with Graves' hyperthyroidism. The CDR3 runs from the conserved cysteine through the conserved F or W. A D gene is named only where the DNA matches it firmly. Rows give clone size only sometimes, using once, few, many, or a class for an expanded clone.

CDR3 length | J gene | V gene | D gene | clone size | CDR3 DNA | CDR3 protein
16 | TRBJ1-1 | TRBV29-1 | TRBD1 | many | TGCAGCGTGACCGGGGACAGGGGCACCCCGAACACTGAAGCTTTCTTT | CSVTGDRGTPNTEAFF
11 | TRBJ1-5 | TRBV29-1 | - | - | TGCAGCTTGTCGGGGGATCAGCCCCAGCATTTT | CSLSGDQPQHF
16 | TRBJ2-7 | TRBV4-2 | TRBD2 | many | TGTGCCAGCAGCCCTACCTCCGGGACTAGCAACTACGAGCAGTACTTC | CASSPTSGTSNYEQYF
12 | TRBJ2-7 | TRBV29-1 | - | many | TGCAGCGTTGAGCGGGCCCCCTACGAGCAGTACTTC | CSVERAPYEQYF
15 | TRBJ2-7 | TRBV20-1 | - | many | TGCAGTGCTAGAGTGGTCCGACACCTCTCCTACGAGCAGTACTTC | CSARVVRHLSYEQYF
15 | TRBJ2-5 | TRBV5-1 | TRBD1 | few | TGCGCCAGCAGCTTAATACAGGGGGCCCGAGAGACCCAGTACTTC | CASSLIQGARETQYF
11 | TRBJ2-5 | TRBV7-9 | TRBD2 | - | TGTGCCAGCAGTCAGCGGGAGAGCCAGTACTTC | CASSQRESQYF
11 | TRBJ2-7 | TRBV20-1 | - | few | TGCAGTGCCCGCCGGGACTTCGGTGAGGTCTTC | CSARRDFGEVF
14 | TRBJ1-6 | TRBV10-3 | - | - | TGTGCCATCAGTCCGGACAGTAGGGATTCACCCCTCCACTTT | CAISPDSRDSPLHF
13 | TRBJ2-7 | TRBV3-1 | - | - | TGTGCCAGCAGCCAAGTGGAAAGCTACGAGCAGTACTTC | CASSQVESYEQYF
14 | TRBJ2-5 | TRBV6-2/TRBV6-3 | TRBD2 | - | TGTGCCAGCAGCGGTGCGGGAGCCACAGATACGCAGTACTTC | CASSGAGATDTQYF
16 | TRBJ1-1 | TRBV25-1 | TRBD1 | - | TGTGCCAGCAGTGAATTCCCCGACAGGGTGAGCCCTGAAGCTTTCTTT | CASSEFPDRVSPEAFF
15 | TRBJ1-2 | TRBV7-3 | - | many | TGTGCCAGCAGCTTAAACCCAGGGGATATGGCTGGCTACACCTTC | CASSLNPGDMAGYTF
16 | TRBJ2-5 | TRBV29-1 | TRBD2 | - | TGCAGCGTCCAACCGGGACTAGCGGGAGGGGGAGAGACCCAGTACTTC | CSVQPGLAGGGETQYF
14 | TRBJ1-2 | TRBV2 | - | - | TGTGCCAGCAGTTCGGTAGGGACAAAATATGGCTACACCTTC | CASSSVGTKYGYTF
15 | TRBJ1-2 | TRBV5-6 | TRBD1 | many | TGTGCCAGCAACCGAGACAGGGCGTGGGCCTATGGCTACACCTTC | CASNRDRAWAYGYTF
15 | TRBJ2-5 | TRBV11-3 | - | many | TGTGCCAGCAACCCCCAGGGCAGCGGGCTGGAGACCCAGTACTTC | CASNPQGSGLETQYF
17 | TRBJ2-2 | TRBV9 | - | - | TGTGCCAGCAGCGTAGCTGGGGCTAGCCTCGAAACCGGGGAGCTGTTTTTT | CASSVAGASLETGELFF
14 | TRBJ1-6 | TRBV11-3 | - | many | TGTGCCAGCAGCTTACGGGCCGAGCGTTCACCCCTCCACTTT | CASSLRAERSPLHF
14 | TRBJ2-7 | TRBV7-8 | - | many | TGTGCCAGCAGCCCCTCCCCCGGGGACTACGAGCAGTACTTC | CASSPSPGDYEQYF
13 | TRBJ2-7 | TRBV15 | TRBD2 | - | TGTGCCACCAAGTTCGGTGGGAGGGTCGAGCAGTACTTC | CATKFGGRVEQYF
16 | TRBJ1-2 | TRBV29-1 | - | few | TGCAGCGTTGAGGGAACAGGGTTGAGCCCTAACTATGGCTACACCTTC | CSVEGTGLSPNYGYTF
16 | TRBJ1-5 | TRBV6-6 | TRBD1 | few | TGTGCCAGCAGTTTTTACCTCGACAGGGAGAATCAGCCCCAGCATTTT | CASSFYLDRENQPQHF
19 | TRBJ2-7 | TRBV9 | - | once | - | CASSIYLCSVALGGYEQYF
13 | TRBJ2-5 | TRBV29-1 | - | - | TGCAGCTCACCGGGGCGAATCCAAGAGACCCAGTACTTC | CSSPGRIQETQYF
13 | TRBJ1-1 | TRBV12-3/TRBV12-4 | - | many | TGTGCCAGCAGTTCCCGGGGTTACACTGAAGCTTTCTTT | CASSSRGYTEAFF
17 | TRBJ1-5 | TRBV7-2 | TRBD1 | - | TGTGCCAGCAGCCTGACAGGGTCCCATAGTAGCAATCAGCCCCAGCATTTT | CASSLTGSHSSNQPQHF
13 | TRBJ2-5 | TRBV18 | - | - | TGTGCCAGCTCACCGGACATCAATCAGCCCCAGTACTTC | CASSPDINQPQYF
15 | TRBJ2-7 | TRBV3-1 | TRBD1 | many | TGTGCCAGCAGCCAAGATCAGGGGGCAGGGTACGAGCAGTACTTC | CASSQDQGAGYEQYF
15 | TRBJ1-5 | TRBV13 | - | many | TGTGCCAGCAGCGCCGGTGGCCTAGGAGGTCAGCCCCAGCATTTT | CASSAGGLGGQPQHF
15 | TRBJ2-7 | TRBV7-2 | - | many | TGTGCCAGCAGCTTAGTAGGCAGTTCCACCTACGAGCAGTACTTC | CASSLVGSSTYEQYF
13 | TRBJ2-7 | TRBV10-3 | - | - | TGTGCCATCAGTGAGTCGGCCCCGATGGAGCAGTACTTC | CAISESAPMEQYF
14 | TRBJ1-4 | TRBV5-4 | TRBD1 | few | TGTGCCAGCAGCTTGGAGGGGGCAAGGAAAAAACTGTTTTTT | CASSLEGARKKLFF
15 | TRBJ2-5 | TRBV24-1 | - | - | TGTGCCACCAGTGATTTGAGGCTGGGCGGGGAGACCCAGTACTTC | CATSDLRLGGETQYF
16 | TRBJ2-7 | TRBV10-3 | TRBD2 | - | TGTGCCATCAGTGACGCTACTAGCGGCATCTCGGGGGAGCAGTACTTC | CAISDATSGISGEQYF
16 | TRBJ2-5 | TRBV25-1 | - | many | TGTGCCAGCAGTGAATACGAAGGATGGGGGCGAGAGACCCAGTACTTC | CASSEYEGWGRETQYF
13 | TRBJ1-5 | TRBV29-1 | TRBD1 | - | TGCAGCGTTGAAGGGGGGACAGGGGGTCCCCAGCATTTT | CSVEGGTGGPQHF
20 | TRBJ1-6 | TRBV5-6 | - | many | TGTGCCAGCAGCTTGTCGGGTCAGGGGCTTCCTAGCTCCTATAATTCACCCCTCCACTTT | CASSLSGQGLPSSYNSPLHF
14 | TRBJ2-7 | TRBV6-5 | TRBD2 | few | TGTGCCAGCAGGCCGGGACTAGGGTCCTACGAGCAGTACTTC | CASRPGLGSYEQYF
17 | TRBJ1-5 | TRBV7-9 | - | many | TGTGCCAGCAGTTCACTGGTGTTGGGAGTATCCCCTCAGCCCCAGCATTTT | CASSSLVLGVSPQPQHF
13 | TRBJ2-7 | TRBV25-1 | - | - | TGTGCCAGCAGTGATTCGAGGGACGAGCAGGAGTACTTC | CASSDSRDEQEYF
13 | TRBJ2-3 | TRBV5-1 | TRBD2 | few | TGCGCCAGCAAAGCGGGAAACACAGATACGCAGTATTTT | CASKAGNTDTQYF
15 | TRBJ2-2 | TRBV24-1 | TRBD2 | many | TGTGCCACCAGCCTAGCGGGAGGTTCCCCCGGGGAGCTGTTTTTT | CATSLAGGSPGELFF
12 | TRBJ1-1 | TRBV2 | TRBD1 | - | TGTGCCAGCAAGGACAGGGGAACTGAAGCTTTCTTT | CASKDRGTEAFF
13 | TRBJ1-5 | TRBV20-1 | - | - | TGCAGTGCTGCAGGGAGTCACGGGAGCAATCAGCATTTT | CSAAGSHGSNQHF
14 | TRBJ2-5 | TRBV11-2 | - | - | TGTGCCAGCAGGAAAGCCGACGGCCAAGAGACCCAGTACTTC | CASRKADGQETQYF
14 | TRBJ2-1 | TRBV20-1 | TRBD2 | - | TGCAGTGCTGGACGGACTAGCGGGCACAATGAGCAGTTCTTC | CSAGRTSGHNEQFF
14 | TRBJ2-7 | TRBV7-2 | - | many | TGCGCCAGCAGCCCGGGGTCAGGGTCCTACGAGCAGTACTTC | CASSPGSGSYEQYF
14 | TRBJ1-4 | TRBV12-3/TRBV12-4 | - | - | TGTGCCAGCAGTAAACAGGGTCAAAGCGAAAAACTGTTTTTT | CASSKQGQSEKLFF
11 | TRBJ1-5 | TRBV10-3 | - | - | TGTGCCATCAGTGGGGCCGGGAAAAAGCATTTT | CAISGAGKKHF
13 | TRBJ1-4 | TRBV18 | - | - | TGTGCCAGCTCACCACGGATTAATGAAAAACTGTTTTTT | CASSPRINEKLFF
13 | TRBJ1-4 | TRBV10-3 | - | - | TGTGCCATCAGCGAAGGGACTCCCGGAAAACTGTTTTTT | CAISEGTPGKLFF
14 | TRBJ1-2 | TRBV7-9 | TRBD1 | many | TGTGCCAGCAGCCAATCGGGACAGAACTATGGCTACACCTTC | CASSQSGQNYGYTF
15 | TRBJ2-5 | TRBV4-2 | TRBD1 | - | TGTGCCAGCAGCCCGACAGGGGGGGATGTAAAGACCCAGTACTTC | CASSPTGGDVKTQYF
15 | TRBJ2-5 | TRBV10-3 | TRBD2 | - | TGTGCCATCAGTGAGTCGGGAAGCGGGGATGGGACCCAGTACTTC | CAISESGSGDGTQYF